The clone carrying this T cell receptor beta chain was recorded at least ten times. Its antigen is currently unknown. This record belongs to a study of T cells in Graves' hyperthyroidism and ophthalmopathy. Whole-study results and caveats: Most expanded thyroid clonotypes above 0.001 also appeared in blood.

TCR beta CDR3 sequences were amplified from RNA transcripts. A set of HTBI primers served as the primers for a first-round RT-PCR of the TCR CDR3. Via MiXCR, TCRdb re-called the multiplex PCR reads, giving one row per CDR3 protein. In the table there are approximately 600,000 distinct CDR3 sequences, roughly 14% of which are singletons. This receptor was identified in a woman in her thirties or forties with Graves' ophthalmopathy. Source material: blood.

The CDR3 coding sequence is TGCAGCGTTGAACAACTAGCGGGAGCTGGTGAGCAGTACTTC. It translates to CSVEQLAGAGEQYF. V and J are TRBV29-1 and TRBJ2-7; TRBD2 matches 11 bases. Germline trimming cut 2 bases from V and 7 bases from J; bases unmatched to any gene: 7. Germline CDR1 reads SQVTM; CDR2 reads ANQGSEA. The CDR3 sequence is 14 residues long.